The 8 T cell receptor beta chains reported below all come from one sample, sequenced in a study of T cell responses to AZD1222 COVID-19 vaccine. Some clones are missing from TCRdb's copy, which holds only in-frame ones; the method was immunoSEQ multiplex PCR. Of approximately 100,000 clones in the sample, nearly 95% were seen once. The sequencing used peripheral blood, collected on day 0 of AZD1222 vaccination. The receptors originated from an adult in good health.

The chain links TRBV29-1 to TRBJ2-5; D is possibly TRBD1 or TRBD2 (6 bases each). Trimming stripped 5 bases from V and 2 bases from J, with 12 bases between. This CDR3 is 13 amino acids long. The germline CDR1 and CDR2 sequences are SQVTM and ANQGSEA. CDR3 DNA: TGCAGCGTTCAAGGGGGGTCACAAGAGACCCAGTACTTC. Its translation is CSVQGGSQETQYF.

This clone has only a few counts. The chain is built from TRBV10-3 and TRBJ2-7; 7 bases are a match to TRBD2. The V segment lost 11 bases and the J segment 5 bases; nucleotides outside the gene matches: 12. The length of the CDR3 is 13 residues. Germline CDR1 reads ENHRY; CDR2 reads SYGVKD. The CDR3 reads CALSRRESNEQYF. As DNA, the CDR3 is TGTGCCCTTTCCCGGCGGGAGAGCAACGAGCAGTACTTC.

The genes are TRBV7-2 and TRBJ2-3; 11 positions agree with TRBD2. Losses at the gene ends were 3 bases for V and 5 bases for J; bases not matched to a gene: 4. Germline V gene data show CDR1 as SGHTA and CDR2 as FQGNSA. The CDR3 runs 15 residues. CDR3: CASSFSGRAGDTQYF. Written as DNA, the CDR3 is TGTGCCAGCAGCTTTAGCGGGAGGGCAGGAGATACGCAGTATTTT.

V usage is TRBV21-1 and J usage is TRBJ2-7; TRBD1 was called by the table and not checked on the DNA. TRBV21-1 counts as a pseudogene. The CDR3 consists of 18 residues. The CDR3 spells CASSKLGQGIFDGYEQYF. Here the CDR3 DNA reads TGTGCCAGCAGCAAGCTGGGACAGGGGATCTTCGACGGCTACGAGCAGTACTTC.

The J gene is TRBJ2-6, the V gene TRBV19; D may match TRBD1 or TRBD2 (5 bases each). CDR3 length: 15 residues. Germline CDR1 LNHDA, CDR2 SQIVND (reference sequence). Trimming took 3 bases from V and 4 from J, leaving 10 bases between them. Here the CDR3 reads CASSIRGPGANVLTF. CDR3 coding DNA: TGTGCCAGTAGTATCCGGGGACCCGGGGCCAACGTCCTGACTTTC. The full variable domain, completed using reference TRBV19 and TRBJ2-6, is DGGITQSPKYLFRKEGQNVTLSCEQNLNHDAMYWYRQDPGQGLRLIYYSQIVNDFQKGDIAEGYSVSREKKESFPLTVTSAQKNPTAFYLCASSIRGPGANVLTFGAGSRLTVL.

The rearrangement joins TRBV2 to TRBJ2-5; 7 bases line up with TRBD2. Unmatched junction bases numbered 6, after V lost 7 bases and J lost 4 bases. The length of the CDR3 is 13 residues. CDR1 is SNHLY and CDR2 is FYNNEI in the germline V gene. The CDR3 reads CASTREMGETQYF. The DNA of the CDR3 is TGTGCCAGCACGCGGGAGATGGGAGAGACCCAGTACTTC.

The table lists this clone with a few counts. The chain carries TRBV14 and TRBJ1-5; D gene ambiguous. Trimming cost V 4 bases and J 9 bases, with 10 bases left between them. Germline V gene sequence: CDR1 SGHDN, CDR2 FVKESK. The CDR3 extends over 12 amino acids. The CDR3 loop reads CASSLSSGPQHF. The CDR3 DNA reads TGTGCCAGCAGCCTTTCAAGTGGGCCCCAGCATTTT.

V gene TRBV13 combines with J gene TRBJ1-1; 7 bases match TRBD1. Germline-derived CDR1 and CDR2 are PRHDT and FYEKMQ (reference sequence). There are 13 residues in the CDR3. V shed 5 bases and J 7 bases; nucleotides not matched to a gene: 7. In DNA form, the CDR3 reads TGTGCCAGCAGCATTGAGACAGGGCTTGAAGCTTTCTTT. Encoded protein: CASSIETGLEAFF. Based on the CDR3 plus reference TRBV13 and TRBJ1-1, the full variable domain is AAGVIQSPRHLIKEKRETATLKCYPIPRHDTVYWYQQGPGQDPQFLISFYEKMQSDKGSIPDRFSAQQFSDYHSELNMSSLELGDSALYFCASSIETGLEAFFGQGTRLTVV.